The sequence of this TCR beta chain was determined in a study of blood T cell repertoires in COVID-19. Whole-study context: Sites in the United States, Italy and Spain provided acute and convalescent COVID-19 samples. T cells, B-cell-depleted T cells, or PBMCs provided the cDNA or gDNA that served as material.

Comment on this clone: In the same sample, other DNA sequences code for this CDR3.

The protocol was immunoSEQ multiplex PCR, while the TCRdb copy is restricted to in-frame clones and leaves out a portion. Counted here are around 370,000 clones, approximately 90% occurring once; the ten biggest clones make up 1.2%. The CDR3 extends over 15 amino acids. Germline loops: CDR1 SGDLS, CDR2 YYNGEE. V lost 0 bases to trimming and J lost 6 bases; unmatched junction nucleotides: 6. Recruitment covered about two dozen US areas and drew participants whose ages spanned roughly 18 to 100 years. Participant-given clinical history determined each cohort assignment. The chain is built from TRBV9 and TRBJ1-5; TRBD1 matches 7 bases. Sequenced input: PBMCs or T cells enriched from blood (not recorded which). This clonotype was obtained from a woman aged 18-30 years who had recovered from COVID-19. The CDR3 DNA reads as TGTGCCAGCAGCGTAGGGGTAGGGGGCGGTCAGCCCCAGCATTTT. Protein product: CASSVGVGGGQPQHF.